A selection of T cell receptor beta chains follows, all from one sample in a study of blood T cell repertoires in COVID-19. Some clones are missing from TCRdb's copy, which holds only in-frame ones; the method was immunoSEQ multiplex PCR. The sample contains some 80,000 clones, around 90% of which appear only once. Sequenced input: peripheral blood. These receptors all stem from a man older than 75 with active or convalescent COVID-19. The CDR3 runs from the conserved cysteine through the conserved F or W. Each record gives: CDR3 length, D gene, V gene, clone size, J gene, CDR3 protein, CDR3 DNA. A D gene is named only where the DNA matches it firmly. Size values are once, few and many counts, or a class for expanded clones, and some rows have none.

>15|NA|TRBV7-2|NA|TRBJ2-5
CASSSRLGRMETQYF
TGTGCCAGCAGCTCACGACTGGGGCGAATGGAGACCCAGTACTTC
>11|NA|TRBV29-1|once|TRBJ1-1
CSVESGWVAFF
TGCAGCGTTGAGTCGGGGTGGGTAGCTTTCTTT
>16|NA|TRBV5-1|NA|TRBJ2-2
CASSLEVGQNTGELFF
TGCGCCAGCAGCTTGGAAGTAGGACAAAACACCGGGGAGCTGTTTTTT
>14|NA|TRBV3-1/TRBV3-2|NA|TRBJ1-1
CASSQADRNTEAFF
TGTGCCAGCAGCCAAGCTGACAGAAACACTGAAGCTTTCTTT
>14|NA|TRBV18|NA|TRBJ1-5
CASSPQGGNQPQHF
TGTGCCAGCTCTCCCCAGGGCGGCAATCAGCCCCAGCATTTT
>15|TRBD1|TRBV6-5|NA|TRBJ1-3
CASRTTGVSGNTIYF
TGTGCCAGCAGAACGACAGGGGTTTCTGGAAACACCATATATTTT
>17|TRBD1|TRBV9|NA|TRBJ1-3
CASSKRQGRYSGNTIYF
TGTGCCAGCAGCAAACGACAGGGTCGGTACTCTGGAAACACCATATATTTT
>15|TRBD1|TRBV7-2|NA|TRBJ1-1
CASSIKTGGWTEAFF
TGTGCCAGCAGCATAAAAACAGGGGGATGGACTGAAGCTTTCTTT
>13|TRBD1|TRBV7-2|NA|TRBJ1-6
CASSSDRDSPLHF
TGTGCCAGCAGCTCGGACAGGGATTCACCCCTCCACTTT
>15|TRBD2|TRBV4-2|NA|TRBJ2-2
CASSQSGGATGELFF
TGTGCCAGCAGCCAGAGCGGGGGGGCCACCGGGGAGCTGTTTTTT
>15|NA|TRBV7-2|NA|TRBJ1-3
CASSLGGAGGNTIYF
TGTGCCAGCAGCTTAGGGGGCGCCGGTGGAAACACCATATATTTT
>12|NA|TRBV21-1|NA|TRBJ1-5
CASSKVAQPQHF
TGTGCCAGCAGCAAAGTGGCTCAGCCCCAGCATTTT
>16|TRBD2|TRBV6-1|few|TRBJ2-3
CASSEGGGPHADTQYF
TGTGCCAGCAGTGAAGGGGGGGGACCCCATGCAGATACGCAGTATTTT
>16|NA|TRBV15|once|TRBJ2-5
CATSRGPVGIQETQYF
TGTGCCACCAGCAGAGGCCCTGTCGGGATCCAAGAGACCCAGTACTTC
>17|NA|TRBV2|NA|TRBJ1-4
CASSEGQLGGYSEKLFF
TGTGCCAGCAGTGAAGGGCAGTTAGGGGGATATTCTGAAAAACTGTTTTTT
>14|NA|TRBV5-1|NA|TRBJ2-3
CASSLALESDTQYF
TGCGCCAGCAGCTTGGCTCTAGAGTCAGATACGCAGTATTTT
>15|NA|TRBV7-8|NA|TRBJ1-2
CASSLVGHRDYGYTF
TGTGCCAGCAGCTTAGTGGGTCACAGAGACTATGGCTACACCTTC
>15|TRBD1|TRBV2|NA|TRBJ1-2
CASKSRTGGVSGYTF
TGTGCCAGCAAATCAAGGACAGGGGGGGTGTCTGGCTACACCTTC
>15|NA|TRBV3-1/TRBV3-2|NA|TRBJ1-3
CASSERDGLGNTIYF
TGTGCCAGCAGCGAGCGGGACGGTTTGGGAAACACCATATATTTT
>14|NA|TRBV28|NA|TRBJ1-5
CASSPTSYNQPQHF
TGTGCCAGCAGTCCAACGAGCTACAATCAGCCCCAGCATTTT
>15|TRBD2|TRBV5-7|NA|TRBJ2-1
CASSTAGAPDNEQFF
TGTGCCAGCAGCACAGCGGGAGCCCCCGACAATGAGCAGTTCTTC
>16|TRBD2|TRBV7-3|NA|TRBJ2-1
CASSLEAGGPLGEQFF
TGTGCCAGCAGCTTAGAAGCGGGAGGACCTTTGGGTGAGCAGTTCTTC
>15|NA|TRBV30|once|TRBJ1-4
CACPPLSGGSEKLFF
TGTGCCTGCCCACCTCTTTCCGGGGGGAGTGAAAAACTGTTTTTT
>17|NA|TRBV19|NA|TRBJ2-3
CASTPFLRGSGSVAQYF
TGTGCCAGTACCCCCTTCCTTCGGGGGTCGGGTTCAGTTGCGCAGTATTTT
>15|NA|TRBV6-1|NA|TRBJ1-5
CASSENFVGNQPQHF
TGTGCCAGCAGTGAAAACTTCGTGGGCAATCAGCCCCAGCATTTT
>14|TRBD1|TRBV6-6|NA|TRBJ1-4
CASRTGRSFEKLFF
TGTGCCAGCAGGACAGGGCGTAGTTTCGAAAAACTGTTTTTT
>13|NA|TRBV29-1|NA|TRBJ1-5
CSVRQGNNQPQHF
TGCAGCGTCCGTCAGGGGAACAATCAGCCCCAGCATTTT
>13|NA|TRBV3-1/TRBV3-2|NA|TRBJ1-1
CASSRTGNTEAFF
TGTGCCAGCAGCCGAACAGGGAACACTGAAGCTTTCTTT
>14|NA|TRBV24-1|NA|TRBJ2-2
CATSKGLDTGELFF
TGTGCCACCAGTAAGGGACTCGACACCGGGGAGCTGTTTTTT
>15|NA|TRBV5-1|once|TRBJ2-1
CASSVSDFDYNEQFF
TGCGCCAGCAGCGTGAGCGACTTCGACTACAATGAGCAGTTCTTC
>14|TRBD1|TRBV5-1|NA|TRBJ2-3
CASSSGTATDTQYF
TGCGCCAGCAGCTCAGGGACAGCCACAGATACGCAGTATTTT
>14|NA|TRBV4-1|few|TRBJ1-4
CASSHLGHYEKLFF
TGCGCCAGCAGCCATTTGGGACATTACGAAAAACTGTTTTTT
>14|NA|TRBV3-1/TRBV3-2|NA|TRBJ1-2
CASSLPGVNYGYTF
TGTGCCAGCAGCCTCCCGGGGGTGAACTATGGCTACACCTTC
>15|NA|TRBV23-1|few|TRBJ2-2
CASSRETGRIGELFF
TGCGCCAGCAGTCGAGAGACAGGGAGGATCGGGGAGCTGTTTTTT
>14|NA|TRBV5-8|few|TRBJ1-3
CASSFESLSNTIYF
TGTGCCAGCAGCTTCGAAAGCTTGTCGAACACCATATATTTT
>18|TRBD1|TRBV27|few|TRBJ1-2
CASGSTGTGGRVVYGYTF
TGTGCCAGCGGCTCGACCGGGACAGGGGGTAGGGTCGTCTATGGCTACACCTTC
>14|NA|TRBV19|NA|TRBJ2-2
CASTWTANTGELFF
TGTGCCAGTACTTGGACAGCAAACACCGGGGAGCTGTTTTTT
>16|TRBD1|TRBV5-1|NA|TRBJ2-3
CASSFLRTGDTDTQYF
TGCGCCAGCAGCTTTTTAAGGACAGGAGATACAGATACGCAGTATTTT
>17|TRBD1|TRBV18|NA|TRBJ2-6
CASSKGGGFSGANVLTF
TGTGCCAGCTCAAAAGGGGGCGGCTTCTCTGGGGCCAACGTCCTGACTTTC
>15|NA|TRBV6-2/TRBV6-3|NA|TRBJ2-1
CASSYPETYYNEQFF
TGTGCCAGCAGTTATCCAGAAACATACTACAATGAGCAGTTCTTC
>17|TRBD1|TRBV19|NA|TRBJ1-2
CASSIDMGETGSGGYTF
TGTGCCAGTAGTATAGATATGGGAGAGACAGGGAGTGGTGGCTACACCTTC
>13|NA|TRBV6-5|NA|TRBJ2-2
CAAKGGYTGELFF
TGTGCGGCCAAAGGGGGATACACCGGGGAGCTGTTTTTT
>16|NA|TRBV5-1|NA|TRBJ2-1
CASSLVSGVSYNEQFF
TGCGCCAGCAGCTTGGTCTCAGGGGTATCCTACAATGAGCAGTTCTTC
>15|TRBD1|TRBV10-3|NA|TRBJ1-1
CAISRDTGASTEAFF
TGTGCCATCAGCAGAGACACAGGGGCTAGTACTGAAGCTTTCTTT
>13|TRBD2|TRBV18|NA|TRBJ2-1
CASSEAGGNEQFF
TGTGCCAGCTCCGAAGCCGGGGGGAATGAGCAGTTCTTC
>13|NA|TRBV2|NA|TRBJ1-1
CASSTNLNTEAFF
TGTGCCAGCAGTACTAACCTGAACACTGAAGCTTTCTTT
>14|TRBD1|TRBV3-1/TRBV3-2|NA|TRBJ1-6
CASSRGDRGSPLHF
TGTGCCAGCAGCCGAGGGGACAGGGGTTCACCCCTCCACTTT
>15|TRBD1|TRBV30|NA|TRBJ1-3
CAWSLRQGLANTIYF
TGTGCCTGGAGTTTACGACAGGGGCTGGCAAACACCATATATTTT